This T cell receptor beta chain was documented in a study of T cells in localized non-small cell lung cancer. Study-level findings and limits: The greatest T cell clonality was found in uninvolved adjacent lung (higher than in tumor). There were a median roughly 60 of the top 100 tumor clones appearing in adjacent lung.

Sequencing was performed with immunoSEQ multiplex PCR; in TCRdb, only in-frame clones are kept and a portion is missing. This sample carries 30,000 to 35,000 clones, roughly 89% of them seen once, and the ten largest clones take around 2.9%. With regard to this clone: Its target is unknown. Other nucleotide sequences from this sample produce the same CDR3.

This CDR3 has 11 residues. Trimming took 5 bases from V and 2 from J, leaving 4 bases between them. Germline CDR1 SNHLY, CDR2 FYNNEI. The sequence was obtained from a female donor older than 55 with stage I lung adenocarcinoma. The gene calls are TRBV2 and TRBJ2-7; D gene ambiguous. The sample was peripheral blood, taken before any cancer treatment. The CDR3 bases are TGTGCCAGCAGTCCTACCTACGAGCAGTACTTC. It is translated as CASSPTYEQYF.